This entry lists 27 T cell receptor beta chains sequenced from one sample in a study of blood T cell repertoires in COVID-19. Libraries were prepared by immunoSEQ multiplex PCR; TCRdb keeps only in-frame clonotypes and omits some of them. Here the sample spans 300,000 to 400,000 clones, approximately 90% being singletons. Sequencing used PBMCs or T cells enriched from blood (not recorded which). The receptors come from a woman under 40 who had been exposed to COVID-19.

The chain employs TRBV15 and TRBJ1-4; D not certain. Germline V CDR1 and CDR2: LNHNV, YYDKDF (reference sequence). This CDR3 contains 14 residues. V was cut by 0 bases and J by 7 bases, with 9 bases left in between. For the CDR3, the DNA is TGTGCCACCAGCAGAGATGGGAGGCGTGAAAAACTGTTTTTT. Protein: CATSRDGRREKLFF.

The CDR3 DNA follows: TGCGCCAGCAGCCAACTCGGGGCTAACTATGGCTACACCTTC. It is translated as CASSQLGANYGYTF. The genes are TRBV4-3 and TRBJ1-2; unclear D gene. V was cut by 2 bases and J by 0 bases, with 7 bases left in between. This CDR3 spans 14 amino acids. Germline V CDR1 and CDR2: LGHNA, YSLEER.

J is TRBJ2-3 and V is TRBV11-1; TRBD1 matches at 9 bases. This CDR3 has 15 residues. After removal of 5 bases from V and 0 bases from J, the junction contained 3 bases not matched to a gene. Per germline, CDR1 SGHAT and CDR2 FQDESV (reference sequence). The CDR3: CASSPGTGSTDTQYF. CDR3 sequence (DNA): TGTGCCAGCAGCCCCGGGACAGGGAGCACAGATACGCAGTATTTT.

V gene TRBV15 combines with J gene TRBJ2-5; possibly TRBD2 for D (5 bases). CDR3 size: 16 residues. The ends were cut back, 2 bases at V and 2 bases at J, with 15 bases in the middle. Germline V gene data show CDR1 as LNHNV and CDR2 as YYDKDF (reference sequence). CDR3 residues: CATSRSAGTVQETQYF. CDR3 DNA: TGTGCCACCAGCAGATCCGCGGGTACGGTTCAAGAGACCCAGTACTTC.

J is TRBJ1-5 and V is TRBV7-8; no definite D call. V lost 0 bases, J lost 0 bases, and 9 bases lay in between. CDR3 length equals 16 residues. Germline V CDR1 and CDR2: SGHVS, FQNEAQ. CDR3 nucleotide sequence: TGTGCCAGCAGCTTAGCGAGGGTCTATAGCAATCAGCCCCAGCATTTT. Amino acids: CASSLARVYSNQPQHF.

The chain has TRBV19 and TRBJ2-3; 9 bases are a match to TRBD1. V lost 3 bases, J lost 5 bases, and 6 bases stayed unmatched. Germline V gene sequence: CDR1 LNHDA, CDR2 SQIVND (reference sequence). The CDR3 has 15 amino acids. The CDR3 bases are TGTGCCAGTAGTATTCAGACAGGGGGAATAGATACGCAGTATTTT. Translated: CASSIQTGGIDTQYF.

This chain joins TRBV3-1 (or the pseudogene TRBV3-2) and TRBJ1-5; no clear D. CDR3 length: 13 residues. The germline V gene encodes CDR1 LGHDT and CDR2 YNNKEL (reference sequence). The germline V and J ends were trimmed by 3 bases and 2 bases, with 5 bases remaining between them. CDR3 DNA: TGTGCCAGCAGCCATGAGGGCAATCAGCCCCAGCATTTT. It encodes CASSHEGNQPQHF.

This chain uses TRBV5-1 with TRBJ2-1; 11 positions agree with TRBD2. V lost 4 bases and J lost 6; bases outside the gene matches: 9. In germline, CDR1 is SGHRS, CDR2 YFSETQ. The CDR3 sequence is 16 residues long. The CDR3 protein is CASSLPGLAVFNEQFF. DNA for the CDR3: TGCGCCAGCAGCCTTCCGGGACTAGCGGTTTTCAATGAGCAGTTCTTC. The full variable domain, in which reference TRBV5-1 and TRBJ2-1 provide the parts outside the CDR3, is KAGVTQTPRYLIKTRGQQVTLSCSPISGHRSVSWYQQTPGQGLQFLFEYFSETQRNKGNFPGRFSGRQFSNSRSEMNVSTLELGDSALYLCASSLPGLAVFNEQFFGPGTRLTVL.

This chain connects TRBV4-1 to TRBJ1-1; 8 bases align to TRBD1. The CDR3 has 15 residues. The germline V gene has CDR1 MGHRA and CDR2 YSYEKL. The trim removed 3 bases at V and 6 bases at J, leaving 9 bases unmatched. This CDR3 is CASSHLQGVAAEAFF. CDR3 coding DNA: TGCGCCAGCAGCCACCTACAGGGGGTAGCAGCTGAAGCTTTCTTT.

J is TRBJ1-3 and V is TRBV5-1; 10 bases map to TRBD1. V gave up 0 bases and J gave up 0 bases; unmatched junction bases: 15. This CDR3 spans 21 amino acids. Germline-derived CDR1 and CDR2 are SGHRS and YFSETQ. The DNA for the CDR3 is TGCGCCAGCAGCTTGGCCGGAGGGACAGGGGAATACCTCCTCTCTGGAAACACCATATATTTT. Translated, it gives CASSLAGGTGEYLLSGNTIYF.

The gene calls are TRBV6-5 and TRBJ1-1, with 8 bases lining up with TRBD1. CDR3 length equals 14 residues. Germline values: CDR1 MNHEY, CDR2 SVGAGI. The V segment lost 6 bases and the J segment 4 bases; nucleotides outside the gene matches: 7. The CDR3 DNA reads as TGTGCCAGCAGGTACGGACAGGGAGCCACTGAAGCTTTCTTT. Residues: CASRYGQGATEAFF.

This chain joins TRBV5-5 and TRBJ2-6; no reliable D call. Looked up from germline, CDR1 is SGHKS and CDR2 is YYEKEE (reference sequence). The V end lost 2 bases, the J end lost 1 base, and 10 bases lay between the germline ends. The CDR3 runs 16 residues. The CDR3 coding sequence is TGTGCCAGCAGCTTAGCCCCGATGTCTGGGGCCAACGTCCTGACTTTC. Translating gives CASSLAPMSGANVLTF.

The V call is TRBV27, the J call TRBJ1-2, with D hard to call. Germline-derived CDR1 and CDR2 are MNHEY and SMNVEV (reference sequence). This CDR3 comprises 16 residues. The V end lost 2 bases, the J end lost 4 bases, and 17 bases lay between the germline ends. The CDR3 sequence: CASSLGSAPGSYGYTF. The CDR3 nucleotides are TGTGCCAGCAGTTTAGGCTCCGCTCCAGGCAGCTATGGCTACACCTTC.

The chain carries TRBV19 and TRBJ1-6; 11 positions match TRBD1. CDR3 length equals 18 residues. With 3 bases clipped from V and 4 bases from J, the junction kept 8 bases outside the gene matches. The germline V gene encodes CDR1 LNHDA and CDR2 SQIVND (reference sequence). CDR3 bases: TGTGCCAGTAGTATCACCCGGACAGGGGGCGATTATAATTCACCCCTCCACTTT. Translating it yields CASSITRTGGDYNSPLHF. Filled out from reference TRBV19 and TRBJ1-6, the complete variable domain reads DGGITQSPKYLFRKEGQNVTLSCEQNLNHDAMYWYRQDPGQGLRLIYYSQIVNDFQKGDIAEGYSVSREKKESFPLTVTSAQKNPTAFYLCASSITRTGGDYNSPLHFGNGTRLTVT.

V usage is TRBV12-3 or TRBV12-4 and J usage is TRBJ2-3, with 7 bases identical to TRBD1. CDR3 length: 12 amino acids. Trimming at V came to 5 bases and at J to 4 bases, leaving 0 bases not matched to a gene. In nucleotides, the CDR3 is TGTGCCAGCAGTACAGGGGCAGATACGCAGTATTTT. Its translation is CASSTGADTQYF.

The rearrangement uses TRBV11-2 and TRBJ2-7; 8 positions agree with TRBD1. J lost 0 bases, V lost 6 bases, and 16 bases had no gene match. This CDR3 has 18 residues. Germline loops: CDR1 SGHAT, CDR2 FQNNGV. The CDR3 is CASSPQGIRGQISYEQYF. The CDR3 DNA sequence: TGTGCCAGCAGTCCCCAAGGAATCAGGGGGCAAATCTCCTACGAGCAGTACTTC.

The rearrangement links TRBV5-1 to TRBJ1-4; D not resolved. V lost 9 bases and J 8 bases, leaving 8 bases between the germline ends. The CDR3 has 10 residues. Germline V gene sequence: CDR1 SGHRS, CDR2 YFSETQ. The DNA for the CDR3 is TGCGCCATCTTTCCCGAAAAACTGTTTTTT. This translates into CAIFPEKLFF.

The chain recombines TRBV5-1 with TRBJ2-5; 11 positions agree with TRBD2. The CDR3 has 16 amino acids. The trim removed 2 bases at V and 5 bases at J, leaving 8 bases unmatched. Germline loops: CDR1 SGHRS, CDR2 YFSETQ. CDR3 sequence (DNA): TGCGCCAGCAGCTTAGTGGCTAGCGGGGGGTACGAGACCCAGTACTTC. Amino acids: CASSLVASGGYETQYF. Full variable domain (rest looked up from reference TRBV5-1 and TRBJ2-5): KAGVTQTPRYLIKTRGQQVTLSCSPISGHRSVSWYQQTPGQGLQFLFEYFSETQRNKGNFPGRFSGRQFSNSRSEMNVSTLELGDSALYLCASSLVASGGYETQYFGPGTRLLVL.

The gene calls are TRBV4-3 and TRBJ2-1; 7 bases match TRBD2. CDR1 is LGHNA, CDR2 YSLEER, per germline. This CDR3 is 15 amino acids long. Unmatched junction bases numbered 3, after V lost 1 base and J lost 3 bases. The chain's CDR3 is CASSQVRTSYNEQFF. DNA of the CDR3: TGCGCCAGCAGCCAAGTCAGGACTAGCTACAATGAGCAGTTCTTC.

This clone was counted once. The chain employs TRBV4-2 and TRBJ1-4; 7 bases agree with TRBD1. Losses at the gene ends were 1 base for V and 0 bases for J; bases not matched to a gene: 2. Germline loops: CDR1 LGHNA, CDR2 YNFKEQ. The CDR3 consists of 16 residues. The CDR3 spells CASSQAQGPTNEKLFF. CDR3 coding DNA: TGTGCCAGCAGCCAAGCACAGGGGCCAACTAATGAAAAACTGTTTTTT.

The rearrangement uses TRBV5-1 and TRBJ2-5; D perhaps matches TRBD1 (5 bases). CDR1 and CDR2 from the germline V gene are SGHRS and YFSETQ. Deletions cut 3 bases from V and 3 bases from J, with 12 bases between. The CDR3 is made up of 14 amino acids. Written as DNA, the CDR3 is TGCGCCAGCAGCTCCCAGTCCAGGGAAGAGACCCAGTACTTC. Translation gives CASSSQSREETQYF.

This chain links TRBV7-7 with TRBJ2-5; 8 bases line up with TRBD1. Germline values: CDR1 SSHAT, CDR2 FNYEAQ (reference sequence). The J segment lost 4 bases and the V segment lost 1 base, leaving 11 bases of the junction unmatched. The CDR3 has 17 amino acids. The CDR3 DNA reads as TGTGCCAGCAGCTTAGAGCTCGTGACAGGGGTTTCAGAGACCCAGTACTTC. It encodes CASSLELVTGVSETQYF.

The V and J genes are TRBV15 and TRBJ2-7; 7 bases align to TRBD2. Germline CDR1 LNHNV, CDR2 YYDKDF (reference sequence). Trimming at V came to 5 bases and at J to 7 bases, leaving 5 bases not matched to a gene. CDR3 length: 12 amino acids. CDR3 bases: TGTGCCACCAGCCGGACCGGGGGGGAGCAGTACTTC. This gives the protein CATSRTGGEQYF.

This sequence joins TRBV10-1 and TRBJ2-7, with 10 bases matching TRBD1. The junction had 6 bases not matched to a gene; V was cut back by 7 bases and J by 3 bases. Germline assignment: CDR1 WNHNN and CDR2 SYGVQD (reference sequence). The CDR3 length is 14 residues. CDR3: CASKNRDRGYEQYF. The CDR3 DNA reads as TGCGCCAGCAAGAACCGGGACAGGGGCTACGAGCAGTACTTC.

CDR3 nucleotides: TGTGCCATCAGTGAGTCGGAGGGACTAAGAAATTCACCCCTCCACTTT. This sequence encodes CAISESEGLRNSPLHF. This chain links TRBV10-3 with TRBJ1-6; D may be TRBD1 (5 bases). The V gene lost 0 bases and the J gene lost 7 bases, with 13 bases spanning the gap. Germline loops: CDR1 ENHRY, CDR2 SYGVKD. The CDR3 length is 16 residues.

The chain carries TRBV4-3 and TRBJ2-1; 11 nucleotides agree with TRBD2. Per the germline V gene, CDR1 is LGHNA and CDR2 is YSLEER. Trimming removed 4 bases from V and 5 bases from J; junction bases left unmatched: 4. CDR3 length equals 15 residues. In DNA form, the CDR3 reads TGCGCCAGCAGCCCGACTAGCGGGGAGGACAATGAGCAGTTCTTC. As protein: CASSPTSGEDNEQFF.

The chain links TRBV2 to TRBJ2-1; 15 nucleotides match TRBD2. Looked up from germline, CDR1 is SNHLY and CDR2 is FYNNEI. The CDR3 totals 15 residues. The ends lost 11 bases at V and 10 bases at J; junction bases unmatched: 12. DNA for the CDR3: TGTGCCGGAACCCAGAGGACTAGCGGGGGGGCCGAGCAGTTCTTC. Protein product: CAGTQRTSGGAEQFF.